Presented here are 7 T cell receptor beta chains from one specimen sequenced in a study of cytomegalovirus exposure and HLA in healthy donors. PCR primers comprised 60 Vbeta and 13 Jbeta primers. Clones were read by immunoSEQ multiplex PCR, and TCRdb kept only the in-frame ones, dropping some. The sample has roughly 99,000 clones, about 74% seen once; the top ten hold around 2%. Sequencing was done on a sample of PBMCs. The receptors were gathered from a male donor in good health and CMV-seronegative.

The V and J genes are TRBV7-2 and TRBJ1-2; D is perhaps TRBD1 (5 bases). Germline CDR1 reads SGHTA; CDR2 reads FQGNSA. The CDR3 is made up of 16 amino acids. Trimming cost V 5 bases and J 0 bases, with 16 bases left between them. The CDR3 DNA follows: TGTGCCAGCAGCCCGGGGGGGGGACGAACTAACTATGGCTACACCTTC. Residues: CASSPGGGRTNYGYTF. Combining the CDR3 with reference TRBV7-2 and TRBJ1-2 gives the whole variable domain GAGVSQSPSNKVTEKGKDVELRCDPISGHTALYWYRQSLGQGLEFLIYFQGNSAPDKSGLPSDRFSAERTGGSVSTLTIQRTQQEDSAVYLCASSPGGGRTNYGYTFGSGTRLTVV.

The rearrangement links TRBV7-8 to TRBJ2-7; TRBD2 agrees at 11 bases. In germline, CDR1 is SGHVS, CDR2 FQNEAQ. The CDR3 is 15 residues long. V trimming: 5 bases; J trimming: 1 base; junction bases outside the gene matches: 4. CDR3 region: CASSKGTSGSYEQYF. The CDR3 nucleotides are TGTGCCAGCAGCAAAGGGACTAGCGGATCCTACGAGCAGTACTTC.

This chain's CDR3 is CASSSATEQPQHF. In nucleotides, the CDR3 is TGTGCCAGCAGCTCCGCTACAGAACAGCCCCAGCATTTT. The V call is TRBV7-2, the J call TRBJ1-5; D is unclear. V dropped 4 bases and J dropped 7 bases, with 11 bases sitting between them. The CDR3 is 13 residues long. The V gene's germline CDR1 is SGHTA and CDR2 FQGNSA.

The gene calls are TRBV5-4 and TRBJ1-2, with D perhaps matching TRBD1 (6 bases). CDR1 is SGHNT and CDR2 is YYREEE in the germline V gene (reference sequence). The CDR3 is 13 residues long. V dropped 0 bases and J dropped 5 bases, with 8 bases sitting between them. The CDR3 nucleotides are TGTGCCAGCAGCTTGGAGGGGGGGTATGGCTACACCTTC. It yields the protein CASSLEGGYGYTF.

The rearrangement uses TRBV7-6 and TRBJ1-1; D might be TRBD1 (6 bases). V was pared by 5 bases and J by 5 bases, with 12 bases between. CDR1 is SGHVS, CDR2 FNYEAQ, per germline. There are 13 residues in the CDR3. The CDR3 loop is CASSLQGGTEAFF. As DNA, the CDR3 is TGTGCCAGCAGCCTACAGGGTGGGACTGAAGCTTTCTTT.

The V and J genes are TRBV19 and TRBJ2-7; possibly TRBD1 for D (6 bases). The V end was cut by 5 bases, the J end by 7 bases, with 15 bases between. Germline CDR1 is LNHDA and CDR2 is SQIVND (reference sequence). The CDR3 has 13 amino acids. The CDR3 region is CASSFQGLGEQYF. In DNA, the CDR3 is TGTGCCAGTAGTTTCCAGGGGCTAGGGGAGCAGTACTTC.

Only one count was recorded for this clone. The CDR3 region is CASSPGLVANGELFF. CDR3 bases: TGCGCCAGCAGCCCGGGACTAGTGGCAAACGGGGAGCTGTTTTTT. The chain is built from TRBV5-1 and TRBJ2-2; 8 bases line up with TRBD2. This CDR3 comprises 15 residues. Trimming removed 4 bases from V and 7 bases from J; junction bases left unmatched: 9. The germline CDR1 and CDR2 sequences are SGHRS and YFSETQ.